Shown below are 18 T cell receptor beta chains from a single sample sequenced in a study of blood T cell repertoires in COVID-19 (dated by TCRdb to about 2020). The method was the immunoSEQ multiplex PCR assay. What TCRdb holds here is the immuneACCESS table cut down to in-frame rearrangements. Part of the clones is not present; checked against another copy, under half of the missing clones reflect an unresolved V gene, and the others are unexplained. The sample table lists roughly 100,000 clones, 76% of them with a count of one. Clones ranked in the top ten supply approximately 6.2% of the sample. The sequencing sample was made of peripheral blood. These TCRs come from a man of 80 years or more with COVID-19, enrolled during active disease.

The chain employs TRBV4-1 and TRBJ2-2; 7 bases map to TRBD2. The germline V gene has CDR1 MGHRA and CDR2 YSYEKL. The CDR3 is made up of 18 amino acids. V shed 4 bases, J shed 4 bases, and the junction held 15 bases outside the gene matches. Here the CDR3 DNA reads TGCGCCAGCAGCCGAAAGGGTGGGTCGCGGGGGATCACCGGGGAGCTGTTTTTT. Protein product: CASSRKGGSRGITGELFF.

J is TRBJ2-7 and V is TRBV7-9; TRBD1 matches 7 bases. Germline CDR1 reads SEHNR; CDR2 reads FQNEAQ (reference sequence). Trimming at V came to 3 bases and at J to 3 bases, leaving 14 bases not matched to a gene. The CDR3 length is 17 residues. CDR3 sequence reads: CASSFWQGVPANYEQYF. The CDR3, as DNA: TGTGCCAGCAGCTTTTGGCAGGGGGTTCCAGCCAACTACGAGCAGTACTTC.

The chain carries TRBV5-1 and TRBJ2-4; D possibly corresponds to TRBD2 (7 bases). In germline, CDR1 is SGHRS, CDR2 YFSETQ. The ends were cut back, 0 bases at V and 9 bases at J, with 16 bases in the middle. The CDR3 spans 15 residues. In DNA form, the CDR3 reads TGCGCCAGCAGCTTGGACGCCGGGGGGCTTGGCATTCAGTACTTC. This gives the protein CASSLDAGGLGIQYF. The complete variable domain, with remaining parts taken from reference TRBV5-1 and TRBJ2-4, reads KAGVTQTPRYLIKTRGQQVTLSCSPISGHRSVSWYQQTPGQGLQFLFEYFSETQRNKGNFPGRFSGRQFSNSRSEMNVSTLELGDSALYLCASSLDAGGLGIQYFGAGTRLSVL.

The chain employs TRBV4-2 and TRBJ2-2, with 12 bases aligning to TRBD2. The CDR3 covers 15 residues. V shed 4 bases, J shed 5 bases, and the junction held 2 bases outside the gene matches. Germline CDR1 and CDR2: LGHNA and YNFKEQ. The CDR3 DNA follows: TGTGCCAGCAGCCTCGGACTAGCGGGAACCGGGGAGCTGTTTTTT. Translation gives CASSLGLAGTGELFF.

V usage is TRBV12-3 or TRBV12-4 and J usage is TRBJ2-3, with a weak D call TRBD2 (6 bases). The V end lost 6 bases, the J end lost 1 base, and 8 bases lay between the germline ends. This CDR3 region has 13 residues. The DNA of the CDR3 is TGTGCCAGCAGGGCTAGCGGCACAGATACGCAGTATTTT. It yields the protein CASRASGTDTQYF.

This clone was observed a few times. This sequence joins TRBV6-6 and TRBJ2-1; D is unclear. With 6 bases removed from V and 0 bases from J, the gap between germline ends came to 12 bases. Germline V lookup: CDR1 MNHNY, CDR2 SVGAGI (reference sequence). This CDR3 has 15 amino acids. The CDR3 sequence is CASRLAVVSYNEQFF. For the CDR3, the DNA is TGTGCCAGCAGACTGGCGGTAGTCTCCTACAATGAGCAGTTCTTC.

V is TRBV4-1 and J is TRBJ1-6, with 10 bases fitting TRBD1. Germline assignment: CDR1 MGHRA and CDR2 YSYEKL. The CDR3 is 15 amino acids. The trim removed 4 bases at V and 6 bases at J, leaving 3 bases unmatched. The CDR3 reads CASSPGQGVNSPLHF. The CDR3 nucleotides are TGCGCCAGCAGCCCAGGACAGGGGGTTAATTCACCCCTCCACTTT.

V and J are TRBV23-1 and TRBJ2-3; 8 nucleotides agree with TRBD2. TRBV23-1 is noted as an ORF with a role that remains uncertain. The CDR3 length is 18 residues. V was clipped by 3 bases and J by 5 bases; unmatched bases: 16. CDR3 region: CASSQGHRSAGAGDTQYF. The CDR3 DNA follows: TGCGCCAGCAGTCAGGGGCACCGCTCAGCGGGAGCTGGAGATACGCAGTATTTT.

The V gene is TRBV25-1, the J gene TRBJ1-2; 9 bases align to TRBD1. Trimming cost V 8 bases and J 8 bases; bases outside gene matches: 12. The CDR3 contains 14 residues. Germline CDR1 is MGHDK and CDR2 is SYGVNS. CDR3 loop: CASERTGVGGGYTF. DNA for the CDR3: TGTGCCAGCGAACGGACAGGGGTAGGAGGAGGCTACACCTTC.

This clone was recorded a few times. The gene calls are TRBV9 and TRBJ2-7; perhaps TRBD2 as D (7 bases). This CDR3 has 16 residues. V lost 0 bases to trimming and J lost 4 bases, with 17 bases between them. Germline V gene data show CDR1 as SGDLS and CDR2 as YYNGEE. The CDR3 nucleotides read TGTGCCAGCAGCGTAGCCCCCCTCAGGGGAGGGTACGAGCAGTACTTC. It is translated as CASSVAPLRGGYEQYF. Combining the CDR3 with reference TRBV9 and TRBJ2-7 gives the whole variable domain DSGVTQTPKHLITATGQRVTLRCSPRSGDLSVYWYQQSLDQGLQFLIQYYNGEERAKGNILERFSAQQFPDLHSELNLSSLELGDSALYFCASSVAPLRGGYEQYFGPGTRLTVT.

J is TRBJ1-2 and V is TRBV28; possibly TRBD1 for D (6 bases). V lost 6 bases, J lost 8 bases, and 16 bases lay in between. From germline, CDR1 is MDHEN and CDR2 SYDVKM. The CDR3 has 13 amino acids. The CDR3 here is CASRPGQMEGYTF. CDR3 nucleotides: TGTGCCAGCAGACCCGGACAGATGGAAGGCTACACCTTC.

The J gene is TRBJ2-3, the V gene TRBV9, with TRBD2 matching 13 bases. Trimming cost V 3 bases and J 1 base; bases outside gene matches: 2. Per germline, CDR1 SGDLS and CDR2 YYNGEE. The CDR3 loop spans 16 amino acids. In nucleotides, the CDR3 is TGTGCCAGCAGCGCTACTAGCGGGAGGGGCACAGATACGCAGTATTTT. This translates into CASSATSGRGTDTQYF.

The rearrangement uses TRBV7-2 and TRBJ1-2; TRBD1 matches 9 bases. The CDR3 is 15 residues long. CDR1 is SGHTA and CDR2 is FQGNSA in the germline V gene. V lost 0 bases and J lost 7; bases outside the gene matches: 6. DNA of the CDR3: TGTGCCAGCAGCTTAGCGCCGGGACAGGGTGCTGGCTACACCTTC. Its protein product is CASSLAPGQGAGYTF.

The chain joins TRBV27 to TRBJ1-1, with a weak D call TRBD1 (6 bases). The V gene's germline CDR1 is MNHEY and CDR2 SMNVEV (reference sequence). The CDR3 covers 15 residues. Deletions cut 2 bases from V and 0 bases from J, with 10 bases between. CDR3 nucleotide sequence: TGTGCCAGCAGTTTAGCAGGGGCTCTGAACACTGAAGCTTTCTTT. Its translation is CASSLAGALNTEAFF.

This rearrangement joins TRBV19 to TRBJ2-7, with 11 bases that match TRBD1. The CDR3 runs 15 residues. The V gene end was trimmed by 4 bases and the J gene end by 3 bases; junction bases not matched to a gene: 5. Germline lookup yields CDR1 LNHDA and CDR2 SQIVND (reference sequence). Here the CDR3 DNA reads TGTGCCAGTAGTAGAGGGACAGGGGGGCGCTACGAGCAGTACTTC. Protein product: CASSRGTGGRYEQYF.

The chain uses TRBV19 and TRBJ1-5, with 8 bases lining up with TRBD1. This CDR3 contains 17 residues. CDR1 and CDR2 from the germline V gene are LNHDA and SQIVND (reference sequence). The junction had 15 bases not matched to a gene; V was cut back by 8 bases and J by 3 bases. CDR3 amino acids: CASLSSRQGKNNQPQHF. CDR3 in DNA: TGTGCCAGTTTATCTTCACGACAGGGGAAGAACAATCAGCCCCAGCATTTT.

The chain links TRBV9 to TRBJ2-3, with 9 bases that match TRBD2. This CDR3 contains 15 residues. Trimming cost V 3 bases and J 0 bases; bases outside gene matches: 2. Looked up from germline, CDR1 is SGDLS and CDR2 is YYNGEE. The CDR3 region is CASSASGTSTDTQYF. The CDR3 DNA is TGTGCCAGCAGCGCTAGCGGGACTAGCACAGATACGCAGTATTTT.

In this sample, this clone turned up once. The DNA for the CDR3 is TGCAGCGTTGAAGGAGGCAGGGGAGTGGTGGAGACCCAGTACTTC. It codes for CSVEGGRGVVETQYF. The J gene is TRBJ2-5, the V gene TRBV29-1; D perhaps matches TRBD1 (6 bases). CDR1 is SQVTM and CDR2 is ANQGSEA in the germline V gene. The CDR3 is 15 residues long. V lost 1 base and J 5 bases, leaving 17 bases between the germline ends.